This TCR beta chain was obtained from a study of response to subunit inactivated influenza vaccine. Study-wide points: New T cells are recruited in small numbers by each seasonal influenza vaccination, according to the authors' suggestion.

Germline V lookup: CDR1 MNHEY, CDR2 SVGAGI. Trimming shortened V by 3 bases and J by 1 base, and 12 bases separated the two germline ends. The CDR3 sequence is 15 residues long. Notes on this clonotype: Its antigen is not identified.

TCRdb reprocessed the RT-PCR reads via MiXCR and lists one record per CDR3 protein. Of fewer than 800,000 distinct CDR3 sequences listed, more than 15% are singletons. The rearrangement uses TRBV6-5 and TRBJ1-2; D uncertain. The source was PBMCs from blood, collected about 13 days after vaccination. This clonotype originated in a man aged 45-60 years who received an inactivated influenza vaccine. CDR3 DNA sequence: TGTGCCAGCAGTTATGGCAGGCTATTTAACTATGGCTACACCTTC. It translates to CASSYGRLFNYGYTF.